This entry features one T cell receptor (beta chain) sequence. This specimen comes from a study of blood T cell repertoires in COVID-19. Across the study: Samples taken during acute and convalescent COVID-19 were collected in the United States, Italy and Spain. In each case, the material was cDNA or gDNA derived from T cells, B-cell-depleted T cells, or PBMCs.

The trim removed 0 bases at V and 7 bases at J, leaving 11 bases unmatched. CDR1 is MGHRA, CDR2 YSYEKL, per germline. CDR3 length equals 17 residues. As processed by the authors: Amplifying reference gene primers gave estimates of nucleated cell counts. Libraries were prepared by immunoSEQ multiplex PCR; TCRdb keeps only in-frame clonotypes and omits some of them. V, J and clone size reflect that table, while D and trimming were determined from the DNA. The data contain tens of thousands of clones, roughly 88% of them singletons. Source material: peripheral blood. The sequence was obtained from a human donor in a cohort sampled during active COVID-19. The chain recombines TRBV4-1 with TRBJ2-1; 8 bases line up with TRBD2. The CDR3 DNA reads TGCGCCAGCAGCCAAGATCGGCGGGGGGCGTCCGAAAATGAGCAGTTCTTC. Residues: CASSQDRRGASENEQFF.